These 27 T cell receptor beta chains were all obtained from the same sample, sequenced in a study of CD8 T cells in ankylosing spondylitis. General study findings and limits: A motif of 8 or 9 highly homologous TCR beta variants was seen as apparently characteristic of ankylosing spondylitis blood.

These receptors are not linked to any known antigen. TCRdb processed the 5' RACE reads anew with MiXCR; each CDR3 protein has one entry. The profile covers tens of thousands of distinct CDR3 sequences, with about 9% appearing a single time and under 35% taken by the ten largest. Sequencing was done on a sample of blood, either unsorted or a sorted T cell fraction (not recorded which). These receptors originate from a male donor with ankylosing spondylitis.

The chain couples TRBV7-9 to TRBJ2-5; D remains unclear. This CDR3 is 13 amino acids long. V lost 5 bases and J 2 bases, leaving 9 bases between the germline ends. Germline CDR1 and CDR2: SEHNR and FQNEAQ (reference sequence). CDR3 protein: CASSLKLQETQYF. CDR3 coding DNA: TGTGCCAGCAGCCTGAAGTTGCAAGAGACCCAGTACTTC.

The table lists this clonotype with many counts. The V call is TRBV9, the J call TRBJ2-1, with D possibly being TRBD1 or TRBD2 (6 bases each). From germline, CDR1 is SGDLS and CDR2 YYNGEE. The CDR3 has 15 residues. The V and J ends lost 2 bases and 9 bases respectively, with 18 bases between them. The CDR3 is CASSVMGGGGSEQFF. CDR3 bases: TGTGCCAGCAGCGTGATGGGGGGCGGCGGATCTGAGCAGTTCTTC.

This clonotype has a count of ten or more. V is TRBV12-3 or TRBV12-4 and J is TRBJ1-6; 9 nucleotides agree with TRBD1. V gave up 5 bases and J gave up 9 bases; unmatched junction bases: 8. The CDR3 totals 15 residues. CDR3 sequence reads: CASSPGTGRSSPLHF. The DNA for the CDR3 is TGTGCCAGCAGTCCCGGGACAGGGAGAAGTTCACCCCTCCACTTT.

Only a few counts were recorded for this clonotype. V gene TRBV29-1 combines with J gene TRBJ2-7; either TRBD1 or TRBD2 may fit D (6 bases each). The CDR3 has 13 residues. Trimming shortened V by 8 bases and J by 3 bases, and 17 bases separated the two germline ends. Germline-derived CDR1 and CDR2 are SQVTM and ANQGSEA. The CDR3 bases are TGCAGCCCTGAGGGGGGAACAATCTACGAGCAGTACTTC. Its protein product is CSPEGGTIYEQYF.

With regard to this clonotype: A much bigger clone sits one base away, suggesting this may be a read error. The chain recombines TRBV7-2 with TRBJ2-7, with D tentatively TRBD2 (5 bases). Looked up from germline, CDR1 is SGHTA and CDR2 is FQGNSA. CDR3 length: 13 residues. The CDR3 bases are TGTGCCAGCAGCTTCGCTAGCTCCTACGTGCAGTACTTC. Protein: CASSFASSYVQYF.

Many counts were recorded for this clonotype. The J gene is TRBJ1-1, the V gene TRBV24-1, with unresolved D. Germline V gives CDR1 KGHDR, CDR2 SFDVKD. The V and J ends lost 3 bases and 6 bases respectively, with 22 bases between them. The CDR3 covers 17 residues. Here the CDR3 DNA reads TGTGCCACCAGTGATGCCCCTAAGCGCCGTGTTTCCCCTGAAGCTTTCTTT. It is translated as CATSDAPKRRVSPEAFF.

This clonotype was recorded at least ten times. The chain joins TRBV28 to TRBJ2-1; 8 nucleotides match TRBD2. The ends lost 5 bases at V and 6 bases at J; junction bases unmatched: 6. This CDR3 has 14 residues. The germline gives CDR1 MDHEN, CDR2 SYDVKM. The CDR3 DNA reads TGTGCCAGCAGTCCCCTCGGGACTAGCAATGAGCAGTTCTTC. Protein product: CASSPLGTSNEQFF.

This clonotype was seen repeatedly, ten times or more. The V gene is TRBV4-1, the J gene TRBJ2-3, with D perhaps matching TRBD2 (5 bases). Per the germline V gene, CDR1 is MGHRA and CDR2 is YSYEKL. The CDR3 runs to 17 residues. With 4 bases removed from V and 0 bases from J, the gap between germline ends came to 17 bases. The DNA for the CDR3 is TGCGCCAGCAGCCGCTCTCAGAGGGCAGCTAGCACAGATACGCAGTATTTT. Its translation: CASSRSQRAASTDTQYF.

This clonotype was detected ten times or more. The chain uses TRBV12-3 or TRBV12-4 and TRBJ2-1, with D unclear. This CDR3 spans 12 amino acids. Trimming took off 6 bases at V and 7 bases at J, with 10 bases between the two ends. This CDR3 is CASSPTENEQFF. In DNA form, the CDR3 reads TGTGCCAGCAGCCCGACCGAGAATGAGCAGTTCTTC.

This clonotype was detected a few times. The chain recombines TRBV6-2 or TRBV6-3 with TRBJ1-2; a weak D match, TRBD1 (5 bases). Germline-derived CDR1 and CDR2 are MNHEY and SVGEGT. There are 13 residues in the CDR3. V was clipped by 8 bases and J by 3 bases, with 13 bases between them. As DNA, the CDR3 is TGTGCCAGCCTCGGGGGGACCGACTATGGCTACACCTTC. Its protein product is CASLGGTDYGYTF.

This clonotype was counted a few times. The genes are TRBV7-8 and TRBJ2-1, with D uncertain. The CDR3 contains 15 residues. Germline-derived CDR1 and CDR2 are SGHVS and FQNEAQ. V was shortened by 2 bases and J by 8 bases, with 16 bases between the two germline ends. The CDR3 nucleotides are TGTGCCAGCAGCTTAACCCCCGGGTTTGCTGATGAGCAGTTCTTC. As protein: CASSLTPGFADEQFF.

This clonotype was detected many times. The CDR3 region has the DNA TGCAGTTGGTCCCAGGGTTGGAATGAGCAGTTCTTC. Encoded protein: CSWSQGWNEQFF. The chain uses TRBV29-1 and TRBJ2-1; D may be TRBD1 (5 bases). This CDR3 is 12 amino acids long. The germline gives CDR1 SQVTM, CDR2 ANQGSEA.

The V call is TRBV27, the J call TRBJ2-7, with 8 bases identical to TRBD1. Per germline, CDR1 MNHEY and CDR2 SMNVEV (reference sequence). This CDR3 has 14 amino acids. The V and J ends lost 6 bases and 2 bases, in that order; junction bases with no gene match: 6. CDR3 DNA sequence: TGTGCCAGCAGGGGACAGGCAACCCCCTACGAGCAGTACTTC. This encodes CASRGQATPYEQYF.

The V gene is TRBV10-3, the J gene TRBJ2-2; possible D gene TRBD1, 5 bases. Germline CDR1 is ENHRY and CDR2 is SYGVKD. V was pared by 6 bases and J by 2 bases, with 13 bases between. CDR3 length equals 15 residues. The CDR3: CAISFRETNTGELFF. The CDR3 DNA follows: TGTGCCATCAGCTTCAGGGAAACTAACACCGGGGAGCTGTTTTTT.

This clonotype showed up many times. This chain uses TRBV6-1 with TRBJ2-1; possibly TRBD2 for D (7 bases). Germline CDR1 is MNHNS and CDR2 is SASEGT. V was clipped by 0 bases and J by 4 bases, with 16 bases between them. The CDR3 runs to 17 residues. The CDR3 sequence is CASSEAGGGRGYNEQFF. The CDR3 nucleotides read TGTGCCAGCAGTGAAGCGGGCGGGGGCCGCGGGTACAATGAGCAGTTCTTC.

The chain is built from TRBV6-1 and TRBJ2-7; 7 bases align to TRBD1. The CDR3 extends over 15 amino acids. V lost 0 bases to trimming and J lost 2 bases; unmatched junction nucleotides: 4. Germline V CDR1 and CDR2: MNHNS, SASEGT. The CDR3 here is CASSEALRGTYEQYF. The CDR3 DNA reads TGTGCCAGCAGTGAAGCGCTCAGGGGGACCTACGAGCAGTACTTC.

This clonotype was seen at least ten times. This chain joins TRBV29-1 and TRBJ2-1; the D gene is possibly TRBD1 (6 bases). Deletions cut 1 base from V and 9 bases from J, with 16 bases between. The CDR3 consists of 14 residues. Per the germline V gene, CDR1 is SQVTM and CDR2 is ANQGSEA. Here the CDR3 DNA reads TGCAGCGTTGAAGGTGCCGTGGGGGCCCGTGAGCAGTTCTTC. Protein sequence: CSVEGAVGAREQFF.

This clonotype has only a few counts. CDR3 sequence: CASSPLRGYEQYV. The CDR3 coding sequence is TGTGCCAGCAGTCCCCTCAGGGGATACGAGCAGTACGTC. V and J are TRBV28 and TRBJ2-7; possible D gene TRBD1, 6 bases. The CDR3 loop spans 13 amino acids. CDR1 and CDR2 from the germline V gene are MDHEN and SYDVKM. V shed 5 bases and J shed 4 bases, with 12 bases lying between them.

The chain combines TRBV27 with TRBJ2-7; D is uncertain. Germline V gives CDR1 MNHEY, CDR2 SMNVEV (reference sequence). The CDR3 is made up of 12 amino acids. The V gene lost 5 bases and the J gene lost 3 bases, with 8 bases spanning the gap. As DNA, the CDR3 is TGTGCCAGCAGTAGAACGGGCTACGAGCAGTACTTC. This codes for CASSRTGYEQYF.

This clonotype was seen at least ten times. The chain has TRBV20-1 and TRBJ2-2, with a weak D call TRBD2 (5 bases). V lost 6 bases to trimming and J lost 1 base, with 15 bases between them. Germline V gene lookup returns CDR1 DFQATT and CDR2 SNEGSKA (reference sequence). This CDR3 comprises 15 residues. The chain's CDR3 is CSAATQRRNTGELFF. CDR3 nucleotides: TGCAGTGCAGCCACGCAGCGGAGGAACACCGGGGAGCTGTTTTTT.

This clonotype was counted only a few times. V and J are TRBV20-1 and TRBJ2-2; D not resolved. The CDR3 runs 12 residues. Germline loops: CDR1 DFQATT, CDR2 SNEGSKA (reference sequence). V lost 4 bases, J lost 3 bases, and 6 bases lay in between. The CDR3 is CSANLYTGELFF. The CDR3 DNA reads TGCAGTGCTAACCTCTACACCGGGGAGCTGTTTTTT.

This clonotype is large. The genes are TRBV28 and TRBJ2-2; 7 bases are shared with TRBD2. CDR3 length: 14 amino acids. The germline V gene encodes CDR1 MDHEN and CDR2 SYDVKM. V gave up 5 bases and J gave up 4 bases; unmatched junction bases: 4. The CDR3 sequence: CASSITSATGELFF. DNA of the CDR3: TGTGCCAGCAGTATTACTAGCGCCACCGGGGAGCTGTTTTTT.

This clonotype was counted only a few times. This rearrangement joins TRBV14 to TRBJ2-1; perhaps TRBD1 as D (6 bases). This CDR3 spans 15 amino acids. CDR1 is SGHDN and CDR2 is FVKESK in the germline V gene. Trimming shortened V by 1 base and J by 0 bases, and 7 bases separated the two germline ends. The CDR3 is CASSQGTASYNEQFF. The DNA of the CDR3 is TGTGCCAGCAGCCAAGGGACAGCCTCCTACAATGAGCAGTTCTTC. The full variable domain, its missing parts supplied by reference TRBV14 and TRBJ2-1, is EAGVTQFPSHSVIEKGQTVTLRCDPISGHDNLYWYRRVMGKEIKFLLHFVKESKQDESGMPNNRFLAERTGGTYSTLKVQPAELEDSGVYFCASSQGTASYNEQFFGPGTRLTVL.

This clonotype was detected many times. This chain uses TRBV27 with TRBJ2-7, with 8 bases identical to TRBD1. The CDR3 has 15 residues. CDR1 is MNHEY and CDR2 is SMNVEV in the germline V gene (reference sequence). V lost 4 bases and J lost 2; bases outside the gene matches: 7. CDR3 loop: CASSWGQVGTYEQYF. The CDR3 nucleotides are TGTGCCAGCAGTTGGGGACAGGTGGGAACCTACGAGCAGTACTTC.

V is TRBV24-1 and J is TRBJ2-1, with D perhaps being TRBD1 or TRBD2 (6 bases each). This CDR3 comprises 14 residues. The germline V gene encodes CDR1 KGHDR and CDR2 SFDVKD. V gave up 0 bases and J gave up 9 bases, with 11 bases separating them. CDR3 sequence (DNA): TGTGCCACCAGTGATTTGTCGGGGGCTCTTGAGCAGTTCTTC. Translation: CATSDLSGALEQFF.

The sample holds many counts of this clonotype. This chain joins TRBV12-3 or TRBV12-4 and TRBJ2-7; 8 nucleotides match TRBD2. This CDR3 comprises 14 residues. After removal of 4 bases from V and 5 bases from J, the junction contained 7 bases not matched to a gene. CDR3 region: CASSSGTSRDEQYF. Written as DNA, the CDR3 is TGTGCCAGCAGTTCGGGGACTAGTAGAGACGAGCAGTACTTC.

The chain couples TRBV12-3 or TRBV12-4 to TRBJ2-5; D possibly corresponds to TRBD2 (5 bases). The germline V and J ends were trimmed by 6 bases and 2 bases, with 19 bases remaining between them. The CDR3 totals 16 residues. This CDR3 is CASSTRRSFLQETQYF. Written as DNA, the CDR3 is TGTGCCAGCAGCACTAGAAGGTCGTTCCTTCAAGAGACCCAGTACTTC.